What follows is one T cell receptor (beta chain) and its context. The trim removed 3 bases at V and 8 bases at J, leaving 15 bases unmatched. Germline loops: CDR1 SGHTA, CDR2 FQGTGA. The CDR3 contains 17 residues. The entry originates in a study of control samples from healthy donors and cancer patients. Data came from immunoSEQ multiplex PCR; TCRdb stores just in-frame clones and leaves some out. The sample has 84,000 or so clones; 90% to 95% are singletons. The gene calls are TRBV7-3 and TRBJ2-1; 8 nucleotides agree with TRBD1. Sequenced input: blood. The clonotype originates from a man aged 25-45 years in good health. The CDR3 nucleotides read TGTGCCAGCAGCTTTGTGGCTAGCCCAGGGGGCGAGGATGAGCAGTTCTTC. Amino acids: CASSFVASPGGEDEQFF.